This T cell receptor beta chain was retrieved from a study of T cell repertoires in cytomegalovirus infection. This clonotype appeared many times. Germline CDR1 reads MNHNS; CDR2 reads SASEGT. Trimming stripped 5 bases from V and 8 bases from J, with 21 bases between. This CDR3 contains 15 residues. Each CDR3 protein gets one entry after TCRdb re-called the reads with MiXCR. The repertoire holds 500,000 to 600,000 distinct CDR3 sequences, more than 15% seen once, with 20% to 30% in the top ten. The chain couples TRBV6-1 to TRBJ1-2; D is possibly TRBD1 (5 bases). Source material: CD8+ T cells from PBMCs. The receptor was derived from a human donor in good health (CMV status not recorded). Some clones in this sample may be carry-over from other donors' samples. CDR3 protein: CASSRTGTGEKGYTF. CDR3 DNA: TGTGCCAGCAGTAGGACCGGGACCGGCGAAAAAGGCTACACCTTC.